The source of this TCR beta chain is a study of blood T cell repertoires in COVID-19. Germline values: CDR1 MNHNY, CDR2 SVGAGI (reference sequence). The CDR3 is made up of 14 amino acids. After removal of 7 bases from V and 5 bases from J, the junction contained 6 bases not matched to a gene. Original data processing: Scientists estimated how many nucleated cells there were by amplifying reference gene primers. Data came from immunoSEQ multiplex PCR; TCRdb stores just in-frame clones and leaves some out. V, J and clone size derive from that table, while D and trimming were established from the DNA sequence. The table shows roughly 69,000 clones, with 90% occurring only once.

The source is a man aged 45-65 years with acute or convalescent COVID-19. The chain couples TRBV6-6 to TRBJ2-3, with TRBD1 matching over 10 bases. Sequencing used peripheral blood. The CDR3, as DNA: TGTGCCAGCACCCCCGGACAGGGGGGAGATACGCAGTATTTT. It encodes CASTPGQGGDTQYF.